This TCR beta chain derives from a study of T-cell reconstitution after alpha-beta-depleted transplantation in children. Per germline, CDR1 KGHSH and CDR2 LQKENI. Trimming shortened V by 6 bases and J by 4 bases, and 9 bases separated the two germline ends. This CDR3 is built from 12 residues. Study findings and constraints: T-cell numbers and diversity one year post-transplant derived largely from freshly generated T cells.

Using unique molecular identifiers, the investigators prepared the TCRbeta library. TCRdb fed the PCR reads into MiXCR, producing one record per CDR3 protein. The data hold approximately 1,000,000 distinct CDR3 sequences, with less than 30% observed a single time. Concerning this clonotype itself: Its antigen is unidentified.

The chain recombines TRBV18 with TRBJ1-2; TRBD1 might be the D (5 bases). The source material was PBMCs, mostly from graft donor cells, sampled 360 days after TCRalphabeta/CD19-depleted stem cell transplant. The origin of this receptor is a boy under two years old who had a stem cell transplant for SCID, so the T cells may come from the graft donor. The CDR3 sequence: CASSSGGYGYTF. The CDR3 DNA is TGTGCCAGCTCTAGTGGGGGCTATGGCTACACCTTC.